The 25 T cell receptor beta chains reported below all come from one sample, sequenced in a study of vaccination and CD4 T cells after COVID-19. At the Johns Hopkins FTIC core, DNA taken from cultured CD4+ T cells was sequenced by way of the Oncomine TCR Beta short-read assay. MiXCR, run by TCRdb on the PCR reads, gives a single entry per CDR3 protein. The sample has about 15,000 distinct CDR3 sequences, around 48% seen once. Treatment denoted: roughly 10-day PBMC culture with coronavirus spike peptide pools or control peptides (ViraFEST assay). Antigen specificity for these receptors is unknown. Input material: CD4+ T cells from blood, cultured in vitro. The receptors were gathered from a human donor who had recovered from COVID-19.

This clonotype was recorded a few times. The chain recombines TRBV28 with TRBJ2-7; D assignment may be TRBD1 or TRBD2 (5 bases each). The V and J ends lost 6 bases and 0 bases respectively, with 18 bases between them. This CDR3 contains 16 residues. Germline V gene data show CDR1 as MDHEN and CDR2 as SYDVKM. The CDR3 bases are TGTGCCAGCAGATTCCGGGAACAGGCGAGCTCCTACGAGCAGTACTTC. This encodes CASRFREQASSYEQYF.

This chain links TRBV2 with TRBJ1-1, with 8 bases matching TRBD1. CDR1 is SNHLY and CDR2 is FYNNEI in the germline V gene. The V and J ends lost 4 bases and 6 bases, in that order; junction bases with no gene match: 4. This CDR3 spans 13 amino acids. The CDR3 coding sequence is TGTGCCAGCAGTGCCGACAGGGGTCCTGAAGCTTTCTTT. Residues: CASSADRGPEAFF.

The genes are TRBV27 and TRBJ2-7; 11 positions match TRBD1. Trimming removed 7 bases from V and 5 bases from J; junction bases left unmatched: 10. Germline V gene sequence: CDR1 MNHEY, CDR2 SMNVEV (reference sequence). The CDR3 is made up of 15 amino acids. Here the CDR3 DNA reads TGTGCCAGCACCCGAACCGGGACAGGGGGACACGAGCAGTACTTC. It translates to CASTRTGTGGHEQYF.

The V gene is TRBV7-9, the J gene TRBJ2-2; TRBD2 agrees at 13 bases. V lost 5 bases to trimming and J lost 6 bases; unmatched junction nucleotides: 3. Germline CDR1 is SEHNR and CDR2 is FQNEAQ (reference sequence). There are 15 residues in the CDR3. CDR3 in amino acids: CASSLGLAGAGELFF. CDR3 DNA: TGTGCCAGCAGCCTCGGACTAGCGGGGGCCGGGGAGCTGTTTTTT.

The chain links TRBV6-2 or TRBV6-3 to TRBJ1-1; 11 bases map to TRBD1. The germline V gene has CDR1 MNHEY and CDR2 SVGEGT. The CDR3 extends over 17 amino acids. J gave up 1 base and V 8 bases, and 12 bases lay outside the gene matches. The chain's CDR3 is CASGHRDRGSKNTEAFF. CDR3 nucleotide sequence: TGTGCCAGCGGACACCGGGACAGGGGGTCGAAGAACACTGAAGCTTTCTTT.

To note about this clonotype: At one of its ends the junction is not consistent with the germline gene, which may arise from a read error. This chain uses TRBV6-1 with TRBJ2-6; 8 nucleotides line up with TRBD1. Per germline, CDR1 MNHNS and CDR2 SASEGT. This CDR3 has 16 residues. The CDR3 reads CASIDTGGSGANVLTF. The DNA of the CDR3 is TGCGCCAGCATCGACACAGGGGGCTCTGGGGCCAACGTCCTGACTTTC.

This clonotype was found a few times. This chain uses TRBV7-8 with TRBJ2-7, with D perhaps matching TRBD1 or TRBD2 (6 bases each). Trimming took off 1 base at V and 6 bases at J, with 19 bases between the two ends. Germline CDR1 is SGHVS and CDR2 is FQNEAQ. The CDR3 loop spans 16 amino acids. CDR3 in DNA: TGTGCCAGCAGCTTAGGGTCGGGGGCTAGTTACAGCGAGCAGTACTTC. Residues: CASSLGSGASYSEQYF.

The rearrangement uses TRBV2 and TRBJ1-6, with 8 nucleotides matching TRBD1. V shed 7 bases and J 3 bases; nucleotides not matched to a gene: 8. Germline CDR1 SNHLY, CDR2 FYNNEI. CDR3 length: 16 residues. The CDR3 coding sequence is TGTGCCAGCACGCGCGGACAGGGAGGCTATAATTCACCCCTCCACTTT. Amino acid sequence: CASTRGQGGYNSPLHF.

This chain connects TRBV20-1 to TRBJ2-2; D call uncertain. Germline CDR1 is DFQATT and CDR2 is SNEGSKA (reference sequence). The V end was cut by 3 bases, the J end by 6 bases, with 11 bases between. The CDR3 covers 13 residues. The CDR3 spells CSARDEKSGELFF. The CDR3 region has the DNA TGCAGTGCTAGGGATGAAAAATCCGGGGAGCTGTTTTTT.

The V and J genes are TRBV20-1 and TRBJ2-7; D not certain. CDR3 length equals 12 residues. CDR1 DFQATT and CDR2 SNEGSKA come from the germline V gene (reference sequence). Trimming cost V 6 bases and J 2 bases, with 11 bases left between them. This chain's CDR3 is CSAQTSAYEQYF. The CDR3 DNA reads TGCAGTGCCCAAACCTCAGCCTACGAGCAGTACTTC.

This chain joins TRBV18 and TRBJ2-5; 10 nucleotides match TRBD2. The CDR3 loop spans 16 amino acids. Trimming removed 2 bases from V and 2 bases from J; junction bases left unmatched: 5. Looked up from germline, CDR1 is KGHSH and CDR2 is LQKENI. The CDR3 bases are TGTGCCAGCTCACCATGGAGCGGGGGGGAACAAGAGACCCAGTACTTC. Amino acids: CASSPWSGGEQETQYF.

This clonotype turned up a few times. The rearrangement links TRBV20-1 to TRBJ1-5; 10 bases line up with TRBD1. Germline CDR1 reads DFQATT; CDR2 reads SNEGSKA (reference sequence). The CDR3 runs to 16 residues. V was clipped by 3 bases and J by 2 bases; unmatched bases: 7. CDR3 in DNA: TGCAGTGCTAGCCCACCGACAGGGGGCGGCAATCAGCCCCAGCATTTT. It specifies CSASPPTGGGNQPQHF.

The V and J genes are TRBV6-4 and TRBJ2-3; weak D call: TRBD2 (6 bases). The V gene lost 2 bases and the J gene lost 6 bases, with 9 bases spanning the gap. This CDR3 contains 13 residues. Looked up from germline, CDR1 is MRHNA and CDR2 is SNTAGT. The CDR3 nucleotides read TGTGCCAGCAGTGACAGGGCGGGGGATACGCAGTATTTT. It specifies CASSDRAGDTQYF.

The chain couples TRBV20-1 to TRBJ2-1; no clear D. The CDR3 runs 17 residues. Germline V gene lookup returns CDR1 DFQATT and CDR2 SNEGSKA (reference sequence). Trimming pared 6 bases from V and 3 bases from J, leaving 24 bases between. Here the CDR3 DNA reads TGCAGTGCCCACTCCCTTTCGGGTCTGAGTTTCTACAATGAGCAGTTCTTC. Translated: CSAHSLSGLSFYNEQFF.

This clonotype was observed a handful of times. This chain uses TRBV2 with TRBJ2-7; TRBD2 is a possible D gene (5 bases). V lost 1 base to trimming and J lost 0 bases, with 10 bases between them. CDR3 length: 15 residues. Germline CDR1 and CDR2: SNHLY and FYNNEI. The CDR3 DNA is TGTGCCAGCAGTGAAGGGAGGCCGAGCTCCTACGAGCAGTACTTC. This sequence encodes CASSEGRPSSYEQYF.

Details on this clonotype: A junction end diverges from the germline sequence, so it may reflect a read error. The V and J genes are TRBV7-7 and TRBJ2-5; TRBD1 aligns across 8 bases. The CDR3 runs 19 residues. Germline V gene sequence: CDR1 SSHAT, CDR2 FNYEAQ (reference sequence). The CDR3 sequence is CASSLITGTGRFRQETQYF. The CDR3 region has the DNA TGTGCTAGCAGCCTTATAACCGGGACAGGCCGATTTAGACAAGAGACCCAGTACTTC.

The chain is built from TRBV20-1 and TRBJ2-3; tentatively, D is TRBD1 or TRBD2 (5 bases each). This CDR3 comprises 17 residues. V was clipped by 3 bases and J by 2 bases, with 21 bases between them. Germline V CDR1 and CDR2: DFQATT, SNEGSKA (reference sequence). CDR3 sequence (DNA): TGCAGTGCTAGGTCGGGACGCCGGACGGTGAACACAGATACGCAGTATTTT. Its protein is CSARSGRRTVNTDTQYF.

The V and J genes are TRBV19 and TRBJ2-7; 9 bases align to TRBD1. J gave up 5 bases and V 5 bases, and 7 bases lay outside the gene matches. The CDR3 consists of 14 residues. Germline V gene lookup returns CDR1 LNHDA and CDR2 SQIVND (reference sequence). The CDR3 is CASSPYRGRDEQYF. CDR3 DNA: TGTGCCAGTAGTCCTTACAGGGGGCGGGACGAGCAGTACTTC. Based on the CDR3 plus reference TRBV19 and TRBJ2-7, the full variable domain is DGGITQSPKYLFRKEGQNVTLSCEQNLNHDAMYWYRQDPGQGLRLIYYSQIVNDFQKGDIAEGYSVSREKKESFPLTVTSAQKNPTAFYLCASSPYRGRDEQYFGPGTRLTVT.

A few counts support this clonotype. J is TRBJ1-6 and V is TRBV20-1, with a tentative D call TRBD1 (6 bases). CDR1 is DFQATT, CDR2 SNEGSKA, per germline (reference sequence). Trimming removed 4 bases from V and 2 bases from J, with 12 bases in between. The CDR3 runs 15 residues. CDR3 coding DNA: TGCAGTGCTAAGAGGACAGAAACCTATAATTCACCCCTCCACTTT. Protein: CSAKRTETYNSPLHF.

The genes are TRBV20-1 and TRBJ2-5; the D is unclear. Germline CDR1 DFQATT, CDR2 SNEGSKA (reference sequence). Trimming shortened V by 0 bases and J by 2 bases, and 10 bases separated the two germline ends. The CDR3 has 14 amino acids. CDR3 sequence (DNA): TGCAGTGCTAGAGATTTGCTCACTCAAGAGACCCAGTACTTC. Its protein is CSARDLLTQETQYF.

J is TRBJ2-5 and V is TRBV6-5, with TRBD1 matching 12 bases. Trimming at V came to 4 bases and at J to 5 bases, leaving 8 bases not matched to a gene. The germline CDR1 and CDR2 sequences are MNHEY and SVGAGI. There are 16 residues in the CDR3. CDR3 nucleotides: TGTGCCAGCAGTTCCACCGGGACAGGGGGCTGGGAGACCCAGTACTTC. The encoded protein is CASSSTGTGGWETQYF.

This clonotype was detected a few times. The chain couples TRBV28 to TRBJ1-2; D might be TRBD1 (5 bases). The germline V and J ends were trimmed by 2 bases and 3 bases, with 13 bases remaining between them. The CDR3 totals 15 residues. Germline-derived CDR1 and CDR2 are MDHEN and SYDVKM. The CDR3 DNA follows: TGTGCCAGCAGTTTAGGGACCCCCGGGGACTATGGCTACACCTTC. Translating it yields CASSLGTPGDYGYTF.

The rearrangement joins TRBV24-1 to TRBJ2-7; D gene uncertain. Trimming removed 5 bases from V and 7 bases from J, with 17 bases in between. The CDR3 covers 14 residues. Looked up from germline, CDR1 is KGHDR and CDR2 is SFDVKD. DNA for the CDR3: TGTGCCACCAGTGGGGTGCAGGATTCCGATGAGCAGTACTTC. Amino acids: CATSGVQDSDEQYF.

This clonotype was counted a few times. This sequence joins TRBV6-5 and TRBJ1-1; 9 bases are a match to TRBD1. Germline V lookup: CDR1 MNHEY, CDR2 SVGAGI. This CDR3 region has 16 residues. After removal of 2 bases from V and 4 bases from J, the junction contained 8 bases not matched to a gene. CDR3 loop: CASSYTKTGGSTEAFF. CDR3 DNA sequence: TGTGCCAGCAGTTACACTAAGACAGGGGGGAGCACTGAAGCTTTCTTT.

This clonotype was seen a single time. The genes are TRBV6-1 and TRBJ1-2; D remains ambiguous. The CDR3 totals 14 residues. Germline-derived CDR1 and CDR2 are MNHNS and SASEGT. The V end lost 2 bases, the J end lost 4 bases, and 11 bases lay between the germline ends. The CDR3 bases are TGTGCCAGCAGTGAAAGCTCAGCCTCCTATGGCTACACCTTC. Its translation is CASSESSASYGYTF.